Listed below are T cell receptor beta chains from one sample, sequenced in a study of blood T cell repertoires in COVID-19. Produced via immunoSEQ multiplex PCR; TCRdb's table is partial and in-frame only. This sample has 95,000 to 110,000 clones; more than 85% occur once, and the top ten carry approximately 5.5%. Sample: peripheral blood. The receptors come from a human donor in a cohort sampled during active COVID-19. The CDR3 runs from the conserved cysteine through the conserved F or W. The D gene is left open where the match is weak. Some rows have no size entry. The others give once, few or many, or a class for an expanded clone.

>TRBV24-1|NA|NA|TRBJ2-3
TGTGCCACCAGTGATCTTCCTCGCAGGCCGCAGTATTTT
CATSDLPRRPQYF
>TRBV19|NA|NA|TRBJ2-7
TGTGCCAGTAGTGTGAGGTTTCTTACCTACGAGCAGTACTTC
CASSVRFLTYEQYF
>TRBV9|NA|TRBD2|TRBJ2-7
TGTGCCAGCAGCGTGACCGGGACTAGCGCCCCCAGGGAGCAGTACTTC
CASSVTGTSAPREQYF
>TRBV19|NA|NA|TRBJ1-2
TGTGCCAGTAGCGGGAACTATGGCTACACCTTC
CASSGNYGYTF
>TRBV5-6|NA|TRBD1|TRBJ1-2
TGTGCCAGCAGCATATGGGCAGACAGGGGGCGCTTCGGGGGCTACACCTTC
CASSIWADRGRFGGYTF
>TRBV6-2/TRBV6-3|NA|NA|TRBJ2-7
TGTGCCAGCAGTAACGGAGCAAGGGGTTGGGTTACCGAGCAGTACTTC
CASSNGARGWVTEQYF
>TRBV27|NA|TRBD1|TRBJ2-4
TGTGCCAGCAGTTTGATACAGGGGGCTGGCATTCAGTACTTC
CASSLIQGAGIQYF
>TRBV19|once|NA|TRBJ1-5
TGTGCCAGTAGGGGGGACATTTATAGCAATCAGCCCCAGCATTTT
CASRGDIYSNQPQHF
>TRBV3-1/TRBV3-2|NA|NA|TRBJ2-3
TGTGCCAGCAGCTCCTTGGGGGGTACGCAGTATTTT
CASSSLGGTQYF
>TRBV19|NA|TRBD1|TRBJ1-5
TGTGCCAGTAGTACAGGGACAGACGATAGCAATCAGCCCCAGCATTTT
CASSTGTDDSNQPQHF
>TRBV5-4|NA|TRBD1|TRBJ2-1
TGTGCCAGCAGCTTAAGACAGGGGAACTACAATGAGCAGTTCTTC
CASSLRQGNYNEQFF
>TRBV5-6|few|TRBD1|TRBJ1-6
TGTGCCAGCAAGCTGACAGGGGGGGATAATTCACCCCTCCACTTT
CASKLTGGDNSPLHF
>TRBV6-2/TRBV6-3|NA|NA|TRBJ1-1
TGTGCCAGCAGTAAGGCGGGCCCCGGGGACACTGAAGCTTTCTTT
CASSKAGPGDTEAFF
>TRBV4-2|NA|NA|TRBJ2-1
TGTGCCAGCAGCCCAGGGGACCCGTCGGGGGTCGAAAAGGCGGGAGTGCACTACAATGAGCAGTTCTTC
CASSPGDPSGVEKAGVHYNEQFF
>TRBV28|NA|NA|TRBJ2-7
TGTGCCAGCAGTACAGGGAGAAGGAGGTCCTACGAGCAGTACTTC
CASSTGRRRSYEQYF
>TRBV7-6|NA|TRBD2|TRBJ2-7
TGTGCCAGCAGCTTAGGAGCTAGCGGGGGCCGCTACGAGCAGTACTTC
CASSLGASGGRYEQYF
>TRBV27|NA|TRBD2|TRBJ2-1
TGTGCCAGCAGTCAGCGGGGGGAGTACAATGAGCAGTTCTTC
CASSQRGEYNEQFF
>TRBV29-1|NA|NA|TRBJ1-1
TGCAGCGTTGAAGGCGGTCTCGGACTGACTAACACTGAAGCTTTCTTT
CSVEGGLGLTNTEAFF
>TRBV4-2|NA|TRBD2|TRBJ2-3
TGTGCCAGCAGCCAACGCCTCCAGCGGGGCGTCAGCACAGATACGCAGTATTTT
CASSQRLQRGVSTDTQYF
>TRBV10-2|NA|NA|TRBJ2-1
TGCGCCAGCTTGAAGGGCGGAGGCAATGAGCAGTTCTTC
CASLKGGGNEQFF
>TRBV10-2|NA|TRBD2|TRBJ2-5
TGCGCCAGCAGTGAGTCGACCAGCGGGACCAGACGTGGCCAGTACTTC
CASSESTSGTRRGQYF
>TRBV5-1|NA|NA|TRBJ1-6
TGCGCCAGCAGCTTGTACAGTGGTTATCCCCTCCACTTT
CASSLYSGYPLHF
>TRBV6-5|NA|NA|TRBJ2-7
TGTGCCACCCGGACAGTAAACTCCTACGAGCAGTACTTC
CATRTVNSYEQYF
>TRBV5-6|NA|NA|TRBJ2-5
TGTGCCAGCAGCCACGGGTACCAAGAGACCCAGTACTTC
CASSHGYQETQYF
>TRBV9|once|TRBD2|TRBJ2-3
TGTGCCAGCAGTGCAGGCGGGGGGGCCGGCACAGATACGCAGTATTTT
CASSAGGGAGTDTQYF
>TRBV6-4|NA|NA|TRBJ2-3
TGTGCCAGCAGTGACTCGTCTCGGGGAGATACGCAGTATTTT
CASSDSSRGDTQYF
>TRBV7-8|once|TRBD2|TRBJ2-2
TGTGCCAGCAGCTCAATAGCGGGGGCTAACACCGGGGAGCTGTTTTTT
CASSSIAGANTGELFF
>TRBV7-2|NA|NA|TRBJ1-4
TGTGCCAGCAGCCTTAGCGATTGGGGAACTAATGAAAAACTGTTTTTT
CASSLSDWGTNEKLFF
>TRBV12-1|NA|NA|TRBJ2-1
TGTGCCAGCAGCCCGAGCGAGCAGCAGTTCTTC
CASSPSEQQFF
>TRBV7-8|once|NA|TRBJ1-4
TGTGCCAGCAGCTCCTGGGGGGGGCGGGAAAAACTGTTTTTT
CASSSWGGREKLFF
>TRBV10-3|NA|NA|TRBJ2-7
TGTGCCATCAGTGGGGGTCAAGGGGCCTACGAGCAGTACTTC
CAISGGQGAYEQYF
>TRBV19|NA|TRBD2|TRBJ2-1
TGTGCCAGTAGATGGACTAGCGGGGAGTACAATGAGCAGTTCTTC
CASRWTSGEYNEQFF
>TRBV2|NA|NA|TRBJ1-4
TGTGCCAGCAGCCTCCTCCCCCTCGGAAAACTGTTTTTT
CASSLLPLGKLFF
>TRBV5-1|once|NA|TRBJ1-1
TGCGCCAGCAGCTTAGACAGCGGGCGGAGGACTGAAGCTTTCTTT
CASSLDSGRRTEAFF
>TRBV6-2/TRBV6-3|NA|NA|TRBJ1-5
TGTGCCAGCAGTTACTCGGGCTCCAATCAGCCCCAGCATTTT
CASSYSGSNQPQHF
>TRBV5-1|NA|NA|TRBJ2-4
TGCGCCAGCAGCTTGGATCTAGCCAAAAACATTCAGTACTTC
CASSLDLAKNIQYF
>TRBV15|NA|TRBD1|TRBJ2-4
TGTGCCACCAGCAGAGATAGACAGGGCAAAAACATTCAGTACTTC
CATSRDRQGKNIQYF
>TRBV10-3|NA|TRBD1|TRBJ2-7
TGTGCCATCAGATTTGACAGGGACCACGAGCAGTACTTC
CAIRFDRDHEQYF
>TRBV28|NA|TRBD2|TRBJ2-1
TGTGCCAGCAGTTTTGCCTTCCTTAGACTAGCGGGAGGGTTAAATGAGCAGTTCTTC
CASSFAFLRLAGGLNEQFF
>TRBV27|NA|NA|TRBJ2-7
TGTGCCAGCAGTTTAACTAGCTCCTACGAGCAGTACTTC
CASSLTSSYEQYF
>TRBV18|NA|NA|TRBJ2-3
TGTGCCAGCTCACCACGGACAGTTAAAGGCACAGATACGCAGTATTTT
CASSPRTVKGTDTQYF
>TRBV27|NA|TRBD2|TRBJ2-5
TGTGCCAGCAGTTATTACGGGGGGGGTGAGACCCAGTACTTC
CASSYYGGGETQYF
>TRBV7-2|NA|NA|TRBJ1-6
TGTGCCAGCAGCTTAGATGGGACTCCCCTCCACTTT
CASSLDGTPLHF
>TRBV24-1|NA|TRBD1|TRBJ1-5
TGTGCCACTCAACAGGGGAGCCAGCCCCAGCATTTT
CATQQGSQPQHF
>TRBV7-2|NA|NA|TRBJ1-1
TGTGCCAGCAGCTCGGGTCAGAACACTGAAGCTTTCTTT
CASSSGQNTEAFF
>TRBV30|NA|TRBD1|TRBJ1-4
TGTGCCTGGAGTGTAGGGGGGACAGCAACTAATGAAAAACTGTTTTTT
CAWSVGGTATNEKLFF
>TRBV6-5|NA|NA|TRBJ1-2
TGTGCCAGTGGAGGAACTAACTATGGCTACACCTTC
CASGGTNYGYTF
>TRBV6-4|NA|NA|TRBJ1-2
TGTGCCAGCACCCCCAGTGTGGGAGATAGTTATGGCTACACCTTC
CASTPSVGDSYGYTF
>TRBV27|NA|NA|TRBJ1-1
TGTGCCAGCAGTTTACTAGGGGCGCCCATGAACACTGAAGCTTTCTTT
CASSLLGAPMNTEAFF
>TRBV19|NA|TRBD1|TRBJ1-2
TGTGCCAGTGGACGAGACAGGGGGGACTATGGCTACACCTTC
CASGRDRGDYGYTF
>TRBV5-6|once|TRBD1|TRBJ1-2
TGTGCTAATACCGGGACAGGGGGACGAAATGGCTACACCTTC
CANTGTGGRNGYTF
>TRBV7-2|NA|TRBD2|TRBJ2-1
TGTGCCAGCAGCTCCCACCGAGCCCTAGCGGGAGGGCGTGAGCAGTTCTTC
CASSSHRALAGGREQFF
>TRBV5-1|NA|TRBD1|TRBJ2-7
TGCGCCAGCAGCATTGGGACAGGTTCCTACGAGCAGTACTTC
CASSIGTGSYEQYF
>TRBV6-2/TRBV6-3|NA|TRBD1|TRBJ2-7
TGTGCCAGCAGCACCGGGACAGTAGGTTACGAGCAGTACTTC
CASSTGTVGYEQYF
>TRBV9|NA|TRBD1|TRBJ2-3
TGTGCCAGCAGCACTAGACAGGGGGGCACAGATACGCAGTATTTT
CASSTRQGGTDTQYF